This entry lists 21 T cell receptor beta chains sequenced from one sample in a study of immune evolution from preneoplasia to lung adenocarcinoma. The method was immunoSEQ multiplex PCR; TCRdb's version includes in-frame clones alone and lacks a portion of them. The table records 1,500 to 2,000 clones, 70% to 85% of them present only once. The sample taken for sequencing was FFPE tissue from an adenomatous hyperplasia lung lesion. Regarding subset: atypical adenomatous hyperplasia (AAH), lung preneoplasia. These receptors originate from a donor older than 65 with lung adenocarcinoma.

This sequence joins TRBV5-4 and TRBJ2-3; a weak D match, TRBD1 (6 bases). This CDR3 is built from 15 residues. CDR1 and CDR2 (germline): SGHNT, YYREEE (reference sequence). The ends were cut back, 5 bases at V and 2 bases at J, with 15 bases in the middle. CDR3: CASRPGQNPTDTQYF. As DNA, the CDR3 is TGTGCCAGCAGACCCGGACAGAACCCCACAGATACGCAGTATTTT.

V gene TRBV5-5 combines with J gene TRBJ2-7; 10 bases are a match to TRBD1. CDR1 and CDR2 (germline): SGHKS, YYEKEE (reference sequence). The ends lost 4 bases at V and 3 bases at J; junction bases unmatched: 7. The CDR3 contains 15 residues. The CDR3 bases are TGTGCCAGCAGCGATGGGACAGGGGATTTCTACGAGCAGTACTTC. As protein: CASSDGTGDFYEQYF.

The chain employs TRBV2 and TRBJ2-5, with D perhaps given as TRBD1 or TRBD2 (6 bases each). Trimming took off 4 bases at V and 7 bases at J, with 16 bases between the two ends. From germline, CDR1 is SNHLY and CDR2 FYNNEI. The CDR3 is 14 amino acids. The CDR3 nucleotides read TGTGCCAGCAGTGTCCAGGGGCTCGGGGGGACCCAGTACTTC. Protein: CASSVQGLGGTQYF.

The chain links TRBV11-2 to TRBJ1-2, with TRBD1 matching 7 bases. With 1 base clipped from V and 7 bases from J, the junction kept 9 bases outside the gene matches. The CDR3 sequence is 15 residues long. Germline V gives CDR1 SGHAT, CDR2 FQNNGV. CDR3 in amino acids: CASSLGGTVHRGYTF. CDR3 in DNA: TGTGCCAGCAGCTTAGGCGGGACAGTTCACCGTGGCTACACCTTC.

Within the sample, this clone is large. The sample holds other DNA sequences that translate to the same CDR3. The V call is TRBV7-9, the J call TRBJ2-7; 11 positions agree with TRBD1. Germline V gene lookup returns CDR1 SEHNR and CDR2 FQNEAQ (reference sequence). V lost 4 bases, J lost 6 bases, and 2 bases stayed unmatched. The CDR3 sequence is 13 residues long. The CDR3, as DNA: TGTGCCAGCAGCTCGGGACAGGGGGGCGAGCAGTACTTC. Amino acids: CASSSGQGGEQYF.

In this sample, this clone turned up a few times. The chain recombines TRBV18 with TRBJ2-1; 10 bases are shared with TRBD2. The CDR3 totals 17 residues. Losses at the gene ends were 0 bases for V and 4 bases for J; bases not matched to a gene: 6. Germline CDR1 KGHSH, CDR2 LQKENI. CDR3 sequence (DNA): TGTGCCAGCTCACCACCGCAAGCGGGAGGGCCGTACAATGAGCAGTTCTTC. Its protein is CASSPPQAGGPYNEQFF.

The gene calls are TRBV7-2 and TRBJ1-5; 9 nucleotides agree with TRBD1. The length of the CDR3 is 18 residues. Germline CDR1 is SGHTA and CDR2 is FQGNSA. V shed 0 bases and J 5 bases; nucleotides not matched to a gene: 11. CDR3 nucleotides: TGTGCCAGCAGCTTAGCCACGGGGGAGACAGGGGGTCATCAGCCCCAGCATTTT. The encoded protein is CASSLATGETGGHQPQHF.

The V gene is TRBV6-6, the J gene TRBJ1-2; D is possibly TRBD1 (5 bases). V was trimmed by 2 bases and J by 0 bases, leaving 10 bases between them. This CDR3 spans 15 amino acids. Germline V gene sequence: CDR1 MNHNY, CDR2 SVGAGI (reference sequence). The CDR3 region is CASSYPDSTNYGYTF. The CDR3 nucleotides are TGTGCCAGCAGTTACCCCGACAGTACTAACTATGGCTACACCTTC.

The chain has TRBV11-2 and TRBJ2-1, with no clear D. Germline V gene sequence: CDR1 SGHAT, CDR2 FQNNGV. This CDR3 is built from 15 residues. V was cut by 4 bases and J by 6 bases, with 16 bases left in between. In nucleotides, the CDR3 is TGTGCCAGCAGCTCCCCGTGGGTAGCCCCCAATGAGCAGTTCTTC. Residues: CASSSPWVAPNEQFF.

The rearrangement joins TRBV19 to TRBJ1-1, with 7 bases matching TRBD1. This CDR3 region has 15 residues. Germline CDR1 and CDR2: LNHDA and SQIVND (reference sequence). V gave up 6 bases and J gave up 4 bases; unmatched junction bases: 11. CDR3 DNA: TGTGCCAGTAGCCCCAACAGGGGAGAGGGCACTGAAGCTTTCTTT. Residues: CASSPNRGEGTEAFF.

The V gene is TRBV30, the J gene TRBJ2-7, with 10 bases fitting TRBD2. Trimming removed 4 bases from V and 0 bases from J; junction bases left unmatched: 3. The CDR3 extends over 14 amino acids. Germline CDR1 GTSNPN, CDR2 SVGIG (reference sequence). The CDR3 reads CAWTSGSVSYEQYF. CDR3 sequence (DNA): TGTGCCTGGACTAGCGGGAGTGTCTCCTACGAGCAGTACTTC. The full variable domain, with the rest looked up from reference TRBV30 and TRBJ2-7, is SQTIHQWPATLVQPVGSPLSLECTVEGTSNPNLYWYRQAAGRGLQLLFYSVGIGQISSEVPQNLSASRPQDRQFILSSKKLLLSDSGFYLCAWTSGSVSYEQYFGPGTRLTVT.

The V and J genes are TRBV29-1 and TRBJ1-1; no reliable D call. The CDR3 length is 13 residues. Between the trimmed V and J ends, which lost 6 bases and 4 bases, there was a span of 15 bases. Looked up from germline, CDR1 is SQVTM and CDR2 is ANQGSEA. In DNA form, the CDR3 reads TGCAGCGTGTTCAGTCTCTCGGTCACTGAAGCTTTCTTT. Amino acid sequence: CSVFSLSVTEAFF. Based on the CDR3 plus reference TRBV29-1 and TRBJ1-1, the full variable domain is SAVISQKPSRDICQRGTSLTIQCQVDSQVTMMFWYRQQPGQSLTLIATANQGSEATYESGFVIDKFPISRPNLTFSTLTVSNMSPEDSSIYLCSVFSLSVTEAFFGQGTRLTVV.

V is TRBV6-4 and J is TRBJ2-2, with D unresolved. Trimming removed 3 bases from V and 0 bases from J, with 5 bases in between. The CDR3 covers 14 residues. CDR1 MRHNA and CDR2 SNTAGT come from the germline V gene. In DNA, the CDR3 is TGTGCCAGCAGTGAGGCCACGAACACCGGGGAGCTGTTTTTT. Protein: CASSEATNTGELFF.

V and J are TRBV28 and TRBJ1-2; the D gene is possibly TRBD1 (5 bases). Trimming cost V 3 bases and J 11 bases, with 13 bases left between them. This CDR3 region has 12 residues. CDR1 and CDR2 (germline): MDHEN, SYDVKM. The CDR3 bases are TGTGCCAGCAGTTTCTCCAGGGTGGAGTACACCTTC. Its translation is CASSFSRVEYTF.

The CDR3 DNA reads TGTGCCAGCAGTTACGGGACAGGGGGTGAAGCTTTCTTT. Translated, it gives CASSYGTGGEAFF. The chain joins TRBV6-6 to TRBJ1-1, with 11 bases identical to TRBD1. The CDR3 is made up of 13 amino acids. The V gene end was trimmed by 2 bases and the J gene end by 7 bases; junction bases not matched to a gene: 0. Germline V gene data show CDR1 as MNHNY and CDR2 as SVGAGI (reference sequence).

The chain links TRBV2 to TRBJ2-7; the D is unclear. In germline, CDR1 is SNHLY, CDR2 FYNNEI. The germline V and J ends were trimmed by 7 bases and 0 bases, with 7 bases remaining between them. This CDR3 spans 12 amino acids. The CDR3 here is CASTEASYEQYF. CDR3 nucleotide sequence: TGTGCCAGCACCGAAGCCTCCTACGAGCAGTACTTC. Full variable domain (missing parts from reference TRBV2 and TRBJ2-7): EPEVTQTPSHQVTQMGQEVILRCVPISNHLYFYWYRQILGQKVEFLVSFYNNEISEKSEIFDDQFSVERPDGSNFTLKIRSTKLEDSAMYFCASTEASYEQYFGPGTRLTVT.

The chain links TRBV4-3 to TRBJ2-1, with 8 bases lining up with TRBD2. Germline loops: CDR1 LGHNA, CDR2 YSLEER. After removal of 0 bases from V and 7 bases from J, the junction contained 11 bases not matched to a gene. This CDR3 spans 17 amino acids. In DNA form, the CDR3 reads TGCGCCAGCAGCCAAGATTTTACCAGCGGGAGATGGAATGAGCAGTTCTTC. It specifies CASSQDFTSGRWNEQFF.

The chain has TRBV6-1 and TRBJ2-7; D tentatively fits TRBD1 or TRBD2 (7 bases each). The CDR3 contains 16 residues. CDR1 and CDR2 from the germline V gene are MNHNS and SASEGT. V dropped 4 bases and J dropped 2 bases, with 18 bases sitting between them. The CDR3 DNA reads as TGTGCCAGCAGTGGCCAACAGGGGAGGGGACCCTACGAGCAGTACTTC. It encodes CASSGQQGRGPYEQYF.

This clone has a single count. The chain links TRBV2 to TRBJ1-2, with 10 bases that match TRBD1. The V and J ends lost 1 base and 6 bases, in that order; junction bases with no gene match: 8. The CDR3 length is 16 residues. Germline V gene data show CDR1 as SNHLY and CDR2 as FYNNEI. This chain's CDR3 is CASSEEGLGTGDGYTF. In nucleotides, the CDR3 is TGTGCCAGCAGTGAAGAGGGGCTAGGGACAGGGGATGGCTACACCTTC.

The J gene is TRBJ1-6, the V gene TRBV5-1; D is unclear. CDR1 and CDR2 from the germline V gene are SGHRS and YFSETQ. The CDR3 extends over 14 amino acids. V lost 4 bases to trimming and J lost 6 bases, with 11 bases between them. CDR3 loop: CASSAYETNSPLHF. DNA of the CDR3: TGCGCCAGCAGCGCGTATGAGACTAATTCACCCCTCCACTTT.

The chain couples TRBV4-1 to TRBJ2-7; D not resolved. CDR3 length: 16 amino acids. Germline CDR1 reads MGHRA; CDR2 reads YSYEKL. V shed 1 base and J shed 1 base, with 14 bases lying between them. DNA for the CDR3: TGCGCCAGCAGCCAAGCTTCTGGCGGCAGTTCCTACGAGCAGTACTTC. Protein sequence: CASSQASGGSSYEQYF.